This TCR beta chain derives from a study of T cell responses to AZD1222 COVID-19 vaccine. Libraries were prepared by immunoSEQ multiplex PCR; TCRdb keeps only in-frame clonotypes and omits some of them. The sample lists around 100,000 clones, approximately 84% seen once, with about 15% in the top ten. The CDR3 has 11 amino acids. V lost 3 bases and J 4 bases, leaving 3 bases between the germline ends. The clonotype originates from an adult in good health. The material was peripheral blood, obtained on day 0 of AZD1222 vaccination. The V and J genes are TRBV12-3 or TRBV12-4 and TRBJ2-5; D is uncertain. The CDR3 nucleotides are TGTGCCAGCAGTTTTTTAGAGACCCAGTACTTC. Residues: CASSFLETQYF.